This T cell receptor beta chain is from a study of shared clonotypes between healthy human individuals. Execution of the assay was at deep level. The team ran DNA from unsorted PBMCs on ten immunoSEQ deep assay plates for sequencing. Profiling relied on immunoSEQ multiplex PCR, and the TCRdb table lists in-frame clones only, not all of them. Here the sample spans around 440,000 clones, more than 70% being singletons. Each of the donors was a healthy adult who was HIV-negative and had not had a recent acute infection or vaccination. Samples left unsorted employed approximately 90 million PBMCs for genomic DNA. This CDR3 spans 13 amino acids. In germline, CDR1 is MNHEY, CDR2 SMNVEV (reference sequence). V lost 6 bases to trimming and J lost 10 bases; unmatched junction nucleotides: 9.

Material for sequencing was PBMCs. The chain combines TRBV27 with TRBJ2-7, with 10 bases lining up with TRBD1. The receptor comes from a woman in her 40s in good health. Some clones in this sample may be carry-over from other donors' samples. The CDR3 DNA is TGTGCCAGCAGACCCGGACAGGGGGGTGGACAGTACTTC. It specifies CASRPGQGGGQYF.